This entry lists 7 T cell receptor beta chains sequenced from one sample in a study of CD8 T cells in Susac syndrome. With random hexamers, reverse transcription was performed on about 0.45 to 1 ug of RNA. TCRdb used MiXCR to reprocess the immunoSEQ multiplex PCR reads, holding one entry per CDR3 protein. The sample holds approximately 120,000 distinct CDR3 sequences, 80% to 95% seen once. Material: CD4+ T cells from PBMCs. These receptors were obtained from a human donor in good health.

The chain couples TRBV19 to TRBJ2-2; D may be TRBD1 (6 bases). This CDR3 has 17 residues. Deletions cut 5 bases from V and 0 bases from J, with 16 bases between. CDR1 is LNHDA and CDR2 is SQIVND in the germline V gene (reference sequence). The CDR3 DNA reads as TGTGCCAGTAGTGTAACACCACAGGGCGCGAACACCGGGGAGCTGTTTTTT. This codes for CASSVTPQGANTGELFF.

This rearrangement joins TRBV12-5 to TRBJ2-1; TRBD2 matches at 9 bases. With 7 bases clipped from V and 8 bases from J, the junction kept 12 bases outside the gene matches. Germline loops: CDR1 LGHNT, CDR2 FRNRAP. The CDR3 consists of 15 residues. In DNA form, the CDR3 reads TGTGCTAGTGTCGATAGCGGGAGCCACCGACATGAGCAGTTCTTC. It encodes CASVDSGSHRHEQFF.

The chain links TRBV5-4 to TRBJ2-2; tentative D call: TRBD2 (5 bases). Germline V CDR1 and CDR2: SGHNT, YYREEE (reference sequence). V was shortened by 1 base and J by 6 bases, with 16 bases between the two germline ends. This CDR3 has 16 amino acids. DNA of the CDR3: TGTGCCAGCAGCTTGCCGCCGTCTAGCAACGCCGGGGAGCTGTTTTTT. Translating it yields CASSLPPSSNAGELFF.

The CDR3 sequence is CASSLSVQDSNQPQHF. CDR3 DNA sequence: TGTGCCAGCAGCCTTAGCGTACAGGATAGCAATCAGCCCCAGCATTTT. The chain employs TRBV7-9 and TRBJ1-5, with a tentative D call TRBD1 (5 bases). This CDR3 comprises 16 residues. Trimming removed 5 bases from V and 0 bases from J, with 14 bases in between. The germline V gene encodes CDR1 SEHNR and CDR2 FQNEAQ (reference sequence).

The chain uses TRBV12-3 or TRBV12-4 and TRBJ2-1; D not certain. V was trimmed by 2 bases and J by 15 bases, leaving 17 bases between them. The CDR3 consists of 13 residues. The CDR3 sequence is CASSLMMGNWGFF. CDR3 DNA: TGTGCCAGCAGTTTAATGATGGGGAATTGGGGGTTCTTC.

The rearrangement links TRBV6-2 or TRBV6-3 to TRBJ2-2; a possible D gene is TRBD1 (6 bases). The CDR3 loop spans 14 amino acids. Between the trimmed V and J ends, which lost 6 bases and 5 bases, there was a span of 13 bases. Germline loops: CDR1 MNHEY, CDR2 SVGEGT. Here the CDR3 reads CASSWIQGTGELFF. Written as DNA, the CDR3 is TGTGCCAGCAGCTGGATACAGGGAACCGGGGAGCTGTTTTTT.

The chain carries TRBV6-2 or TRBV6-3 and TRBJ2-1; D not certain. CDR3 length: 14 amino acids. The V and J ends lost 2 bases and 5 bases respectively, with 10 bases between them. Germline V gene sequence: CDR1 MNHEY, CDR2 SVGEGT. For the CDR3, the DNA is TGTGCCAGCAGTTACCTAGGAACAGACAATGAGCAGTTCTTC. Translating gives CASSYLGTDNEQFF.